The following is a TCR beta chain sequence with its context. Its target is not known. The data originate from a study of cytomegalovirus exposure and HLA in healthy donors. Profiled with immunoSEQ multiplex PCR; TCRdb holds only in-frame clones, not every one. The sample yields under 400,000 clones, 86% seen once. The donors were part of the validation cohort of 120 subjects. That cohort was separate from the first cohort, which comprised 666 subjects. The study's findings and limits: The classifier was said to identify cytomegalovirus status with high specificity and sensitivity. Cytomegalovirus-associated status was assigned to roughly 160 TCR beta chains.

The receptor was isolated from a woman aged 18-29 years in good health and CMV-seronegative. What was sequenced was PBMCs.

Here the CDR3 reads CASSLRDRDYEQYF. In nucleotides, the CDR3 is TGTGCCAGCAGCTTGAGGGACAGGGACTACGAGCAGTACTTC. The V and J genes are TRBV7-9 and TRBJ2-7; 9 bases line up with TRBD1. Germline values: CDR1 SEHNR, CDR2 FQNEAQ (reference sequence). The CDR3 is 14 residues long. V shed 3 bases and J 3 bases; nucleotides not matched to a gene: 3. The full variable domain, its missing parts supplied by reference TRBV7-9 and TRBJ2-7, is DTGVSQNPRHKITKRGQNVTFRCDPISEHNRLYWYRQTLGQGPEFLTYFQNEAQLEKSRLLSDRFSAERPKGSFSTLEIQRTEQGDSAMYLCASSLRDRDYEQYFGPGTRLTVT.